This TCR beta chain appears in the sequencing data of a study of T cell changes during pregnancy in multiple sclerosis. Assay used: immunoSEQ multiplex PCR; TCRdb lists only in-frame clones, some missing. The sample yields 48,000 or so clones, nearly 95% seen once. The sequenced sample was CD4+ T cells from peripheral blood mononuclear cells, obtained in the first trimester of pregnancy. The clonotype was recovered from a female donor with multiple sclerosis, enrolled in a pregnancy study.

CDR3: CSVEGITKGQGSTDTQYF. The DNA of the CDR3 is TGCAGCGTTGAGGGCATCACGAAAGGACAGGGTAGCACAGATACGCAGTATTTT. The chain combines TRBV29-1 with TRBJ2-3, with 8 bases aligning to TRBD1. With V trimmed by 3 bases and J by 0 bases, 14 bases remained unmatched. Per the germline V gene, CDR1 is SQVTM and CDR2 is ANQGSEA. The CDR3 is made up of 18 amino acids.